Reported below is one T cell receptor (beta chain). The data are from a study of blood T cell repertoires in COVID-19. Background on the study: The United States, Italy and Spain were the sources of the acute and convalescent COVID-19 samples. In each case, the material was cDNA or gDNA derived from T cells, B-cell-depleted T cells, or PBMCs.

The Seattle patients joined while their infection was active and were tracked longitudinally afterward. The germline CDR1 and CDR2 sequences are SGHDT and YYEEEE. The CDR3 runs to 17 residues. The junction had 13 bases not matched to a gene; V was cut back by 4 bases and J by 4 bases. Authors' methods: Amplification of reference gene primers was used by the study to estimate nucleated cell counts. TCRdb's copy holds only in-frame clones and misses some; the assay was immunoSEQ multiplex PCR. V, J and clone size reflect that table, while D and trimming were determined from the DNA. In the table there are 200,000 to 300,000 clones, around 90% of which are singletons.

This chain joins TRBV5-6 and TRBJ1-4, with 7 bases lining up with TRBD1. This TCR was recovered from a man younger than 45 with COVID-19, enrolled during active disease. The sequenced sample consisted of peripheral blood. CDR3 sequence: CASSVSTGTRLNEKLFF. The CDR3 DNA reads as TGTGCCAGCAGCGTCTCGACAGGGACGAGGCTTAATGAAAAACTGTTTTTT. The full variable domain, completed using reference TRBV5-6 and TRBJ1-4, is DAGVTQSPTHLIKTRGQQVTLRCSPKSGHDTVSWYQQALGQGPQFIFQYYEEEERQRGNFPDRFSGHQFPNYSSELNVNALLLGDSALYLCASSVSTGTRLNEKLFFGSGTQLSVL.